This T cell receptor beta chain derives from a study of neoadjuvant nivolumab and ipilimumab in lung cancer (dated by TCRdb to 2019 to 2021). A note on the overall study: Nivolumab was administered intravenously at 3 mg/kg on days 1, 15 and 29, and in the combination arm ipilimumab 1 mg/kg was added on day 1 only. For each study arm, the primary endpoint of the trial was the rate of major pathologic response (MPR) in the intention-to-treat population. A total of roughly 45 patients with operable NSCLC were treated in the trial, with some 23 randomized to nivolumab monotherapy and about 21 randomized to nivolumab plus ipilimumab. TCR repertoires were compared between pretherapy (baseline) peripheral blood and tumors resected at surgery after neoadjuvant immune checkpoint blockade. Seven patients had matched pretherapy and resected tumor pairs analyzed, with four treated with nivolumab and three with nivolumab plus ipilimumab.

Notes on this clone: What this receptor recognizes is not known. Per-nucleotide qualities are absent, and no much larger clonotype sits a single base away.

Reading the germline V gene gives CDR1 KGHSH and CDR2 LQKENI. The germline V end is reduced by 0 bases and the J end by 7 bases; junction bases left unmatched: 5. The CDR3, cysteine through phenylalanine, is 15 amino acids long. The sequence is cut down to CDR3 DNA, 45 bases in frame from base 1. Preparation of the library involved the immunoSEQ multiplex PCR assay. Per the authors' processing: Repertoires were summarized in terms of richness and clonality, and significantly expanded and contracted clones between pre- and post-therapy samples were identified. Drawn from immuneACCESS, this table holds only the in-frame rearrangements with V and J called that TCRdb kept. Clones are partly lost; checked studies trace under half to an unresolved V gene and leave the rest unexplained. V, J and clone size reflect that table, while D and trimming were determined from the DNA. Recorded for this sample are around 6,000 clones; approximately 65% of them occurred a single time. About 14% of the sample belongs to the ten largest clones.

The time point label corresponds to: at surgical resection after neoadjuvant nivolumab +/- ipilimumab. Samples came from the phase 2 randomized NEOSTAR trial, which tested neoadjuvant nivolumab or nivolumab plus ipilimumab followed by surgery in operable NSCLC. Results the study describes overall, beyond this receptor: A positive correlation was observed between pretherapy blood TCR richness and richness in tumors resected after neoadjuvant therapy (Spearman R ≈ 0.8). TCR sequencing was performed in a small number of samples. There was no significant correlation between TCR clonality and pathologic tumor regression, and just a single major-pathologic-response sample was available for the clonality-regression analysis. From pretherapy to surgery, increases in tumor T-cell richness and clonality were observed in three of three dual-therapy tumors but in only two of four nivolumab-treated tumors. Greater TCR richness and clonality were observed in resected tumors than in tumor-adjacent uninvolved lung, and increases were observed in more dual-therapy-treated tumors.

The rearranged segments are TRBV18 and TRBJ2-5, and 10 junctional nucleotides match TRBD1. The TCR originated in an adult with non-small cell lung cancer. The specimen comprised tumor tissue, sampled after neoadjuvant nivolumab, alone or with ipilimumab, at or shortly before surgery. The CDR3 is CASSPPTGGDGTQYF. The DNA sequence reads TGTGCCAGCTCACCACCGACAGGGGGCGATGGGACCCAGTACTTC.